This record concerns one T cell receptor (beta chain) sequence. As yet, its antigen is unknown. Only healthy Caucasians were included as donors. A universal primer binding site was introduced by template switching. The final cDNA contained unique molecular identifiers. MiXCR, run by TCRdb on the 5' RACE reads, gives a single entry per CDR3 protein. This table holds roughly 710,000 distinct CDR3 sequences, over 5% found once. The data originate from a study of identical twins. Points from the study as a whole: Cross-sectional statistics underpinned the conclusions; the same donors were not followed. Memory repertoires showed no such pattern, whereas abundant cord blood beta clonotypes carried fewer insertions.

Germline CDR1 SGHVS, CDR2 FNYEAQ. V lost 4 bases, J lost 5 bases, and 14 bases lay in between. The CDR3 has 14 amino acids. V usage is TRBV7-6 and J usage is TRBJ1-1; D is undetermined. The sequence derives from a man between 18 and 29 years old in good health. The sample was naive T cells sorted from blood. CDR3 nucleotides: TGTGCCAGCAGCTATCCCCAATCCAGGACTGAAGCTTTCTTT. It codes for CASSYPQSRTEAFF.